This T cell receptor (beta chain) was profiled in a study of T cell changes during pregnancy in multiple sclerosis (dated by TCRdb to between 2017 and 2020). About the study as a whole: In women with multiple sclerosis, the researchers looked at how the T cell repertoire shifted as pregnancy progressed.

Deletion took 0 bases off V and 4 bases off J, with a span of 15 bases between the germline ends. CDR1 and CDR2, looked up from the germline V gene, are MNHEY and SVGAGI. The CDR3 has 16 amino acids, counting the end cysteine and phenylalanine. The CDR3 DNA has 48 bases and is translated from base 1. About this clone itself: What antigen it recognizes has not been identified. No base quality information exists; no much larger clone differs at one position.

The receptor library was made with the immunoSEQ multiplex PCR assay. The source is immuneACCESS, and TCRdb retained only in-frame sequences with V and J called. Part of the clones is not carried over; for the studies checked, unresolved V genes explain less than half of this, and the remainder is unexplained. The sample table holds roughly 50,000 clones, of which approximately 92% were seen once. Clones ranked in the top ten supply around 0.68% of the sample. The sequences come from CD4+ T cells from peripheral blood mononuclear cells, collected in the third trimester of pregnancy. This receptor was obtained from a female donor with multiple sclerosis, enrolled in a pregnancy study. Recombination joined TRBV6-5 with TRBJ1-2, and TRBD1 may be the D gene, going by 6 matching bases. This receptor has the CDR3 CASSYSIFDRPYGYTF. The sequenced DNA is TGTGCCAGCAGTTACTCGATCTTTGACAGGCCCTATGGCTACACCTTC.